What follows describes a single T cell receptor beta chain. Per the original methods: The assay estimated nucleated cells by amplifying reference gene primers. Using immunoSEQ multiplex PCR, the repertoire was profiled, and TCRdb retains in-frame clones only, with some absent. V and J calls and clone size are those listed in that table; D and trimming were worked out from the DNA. The repertoire holds under 250,000 clones, with 75% to 85% as singletons. This record belongs to a study of blood T cell repertoires in COVID-19. Study-wide context: Material from acute and convalescent COVID-19 was sourced from the United States, Italy and Spain.

The CDR3 spans 14 residues. Germline V lookup: CDR1 KGHSH, CDR2 LQKENI. V was pared by 2 bases and J by 10 bases, with 6 bases of the junction left unmatched. Patients in Seattle were enrolled during active infection, then followed longitudinally. Source material: peripheral blood. The chain combines TRBV18 with TRBJ2-1, with 9 positions matching TRBD1. This receptor was taken from a man in his fifties with COVID-19, enrolled during active disease. The CDR3 nucleotides are TGTGCCAGCTCACCAGGGGGACAGGGTGTCGAGCAGTTCTTC. It yields the protein CASSPGGQGVEQFF.